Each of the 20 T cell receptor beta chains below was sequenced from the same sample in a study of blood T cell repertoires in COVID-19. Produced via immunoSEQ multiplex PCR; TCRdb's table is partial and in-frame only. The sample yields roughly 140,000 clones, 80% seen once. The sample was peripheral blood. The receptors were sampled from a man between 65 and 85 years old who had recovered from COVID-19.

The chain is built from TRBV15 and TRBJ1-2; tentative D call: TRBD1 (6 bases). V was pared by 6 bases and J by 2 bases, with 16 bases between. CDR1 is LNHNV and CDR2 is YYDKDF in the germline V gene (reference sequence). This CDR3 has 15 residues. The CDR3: CATRPRGGGNYGYTF. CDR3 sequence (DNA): TGTGCCACCAGGCCTAGAGGGGGGGGAAACTATGGCTACACCTTC.

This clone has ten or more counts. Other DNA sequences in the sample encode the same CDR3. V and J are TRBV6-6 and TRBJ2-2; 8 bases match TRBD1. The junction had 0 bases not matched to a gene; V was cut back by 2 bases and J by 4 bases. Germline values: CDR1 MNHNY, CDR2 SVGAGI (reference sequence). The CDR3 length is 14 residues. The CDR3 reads CASSYQGATGELFF. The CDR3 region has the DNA TGTGCCAGCAGTTACCAGGGGGCCACCGGGGAGCTGTTTTTT.

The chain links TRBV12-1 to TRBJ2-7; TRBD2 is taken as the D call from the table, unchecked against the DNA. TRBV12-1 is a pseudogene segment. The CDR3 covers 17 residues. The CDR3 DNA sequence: TGTGCCAGCAGCTTTGAGGCCGGGACTAGCATAATCTACGAGCAGTACTTC. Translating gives CASSFEAGTSIIYEQYF.

The CDR3 here is CASSITASGSSSYNEQFF. CDR3 bases: TGTGCCAGTAGTATAACCGCTAGCGGGTCTAGCTCCTACAATGAGCAGTTCTTC. The chain employs TRBV19 and TRBJ2-1; 8 bases line up with TRBD2. Germline CDR1 is LNHDA and CDR2 is SQIVND (reference sequence). The CDR3 is made up of 18 amino acids. V was pared by 2 bases and J by 0 bases, with 9 bases of the junction left unmatched.

The CDR3 reads CASSPSPTSHNEQFF. CDR3 DNA: TGTGCCAGCAGCCCAAGCCCCACCTCCCATAATGAGCAGTTCTTC. The chain is built from TRBV7-3 and TRBJ2-1; no firm D call. Between the trimmed V and J ends, which lost 5 bases and 7 bases, there was a span of 18 bases. Germline V lookup: CDR1 SGHTA, CDR2 FQGTGA. There are 15 residues in the CDR3.

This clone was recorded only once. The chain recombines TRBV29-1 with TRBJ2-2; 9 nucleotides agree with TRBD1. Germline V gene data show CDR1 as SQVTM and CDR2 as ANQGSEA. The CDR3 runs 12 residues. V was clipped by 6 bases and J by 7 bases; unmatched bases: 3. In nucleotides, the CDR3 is TGCAGCGTGGGGACAGGGAACGGGGAGCTGTTTTTT. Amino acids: CSVGTGNGELFF.

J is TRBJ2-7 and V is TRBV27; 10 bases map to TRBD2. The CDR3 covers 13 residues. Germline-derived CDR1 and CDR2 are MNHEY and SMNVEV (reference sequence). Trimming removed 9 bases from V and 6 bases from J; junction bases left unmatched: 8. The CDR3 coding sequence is TGTGCCAGTGGGGGGAGCGGGAGGGGCGAGCAGTACTTC. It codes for CASGGSGRGEQYF.

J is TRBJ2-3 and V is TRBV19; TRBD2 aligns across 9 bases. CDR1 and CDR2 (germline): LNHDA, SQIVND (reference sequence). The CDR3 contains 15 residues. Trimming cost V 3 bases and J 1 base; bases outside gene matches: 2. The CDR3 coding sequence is TGTGCCAGTAGTATCATAGCGGGAGGCACAGATACGCAGTATTTT. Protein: CASSIIAGGTDTQYF.

CDR3 protein: CASSSPGTSGSRYNEQFF. In nucleotides, the CDR3 is TGTGCCAGCAGCTCCCCCGGGACTAGCGGGTCCCGCTACAATGAGCAGTTCTTC. This chain connects TRBV7-6 to TRBJ2-1; 12 positions match TRBD2. The CDR3 is 18 residues long. With 4 bases clipped from V and 3 bases from J, the junction kept 10 bases outside the gene matches. The germline V gene has CDR1 SGHVS and CDR2 FNYEAQ.

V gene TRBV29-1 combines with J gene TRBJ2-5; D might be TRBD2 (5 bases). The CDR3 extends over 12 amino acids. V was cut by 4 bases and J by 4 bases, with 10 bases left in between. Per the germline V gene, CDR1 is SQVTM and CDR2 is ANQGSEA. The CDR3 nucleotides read TGCAGCGTTGTTCGGGGTGGAGAGACCCAGTACTTC. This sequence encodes CSVVRGGETQYF.

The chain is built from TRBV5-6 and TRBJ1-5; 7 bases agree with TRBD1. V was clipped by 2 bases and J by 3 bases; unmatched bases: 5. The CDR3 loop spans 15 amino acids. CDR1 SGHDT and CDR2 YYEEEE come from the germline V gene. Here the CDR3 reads CASSLRDSYNQPQHF. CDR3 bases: TGTGCCAGCAGCTTAAGGGACAGCTACAATCAGCCCCAGCATTTT.

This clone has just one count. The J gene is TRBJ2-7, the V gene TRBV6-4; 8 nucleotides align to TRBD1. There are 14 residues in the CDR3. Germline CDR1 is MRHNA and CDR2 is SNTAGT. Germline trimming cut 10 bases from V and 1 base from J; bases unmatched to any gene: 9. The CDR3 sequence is CATQTGDGSYEQYF. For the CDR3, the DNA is TGTGCCACCCAGACAGGGGACGGTTCCTACGAGCAGTACTTC.

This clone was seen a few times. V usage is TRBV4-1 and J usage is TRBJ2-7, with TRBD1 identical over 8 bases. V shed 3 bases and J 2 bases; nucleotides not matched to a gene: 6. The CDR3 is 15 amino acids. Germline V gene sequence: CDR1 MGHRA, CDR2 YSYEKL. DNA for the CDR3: TGCGCCAGCAGCCATCCGGACAGGGCCCCCTACGAGCAGTACTTC. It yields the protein CASSHPDRAPYEQYF.

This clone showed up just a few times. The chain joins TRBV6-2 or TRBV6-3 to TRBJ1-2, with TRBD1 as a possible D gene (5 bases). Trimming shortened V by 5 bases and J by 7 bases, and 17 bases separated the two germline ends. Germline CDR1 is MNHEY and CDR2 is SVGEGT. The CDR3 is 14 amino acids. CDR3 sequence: CASSTDDSTPGYTF. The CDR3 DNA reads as TGTGCCAGCAGTACGGACGACAGCACTCCTGGCTACACCTTC.

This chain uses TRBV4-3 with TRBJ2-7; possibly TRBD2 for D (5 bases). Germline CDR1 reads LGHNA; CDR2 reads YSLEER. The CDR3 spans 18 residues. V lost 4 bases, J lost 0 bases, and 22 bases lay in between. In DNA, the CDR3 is TGCGCCAGCAGCCCGCGCCCCCCGCCGGGGATAAGCTCCTACGAGCAGTACTTC. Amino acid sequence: CASSPRPPPGISSYEQYF.

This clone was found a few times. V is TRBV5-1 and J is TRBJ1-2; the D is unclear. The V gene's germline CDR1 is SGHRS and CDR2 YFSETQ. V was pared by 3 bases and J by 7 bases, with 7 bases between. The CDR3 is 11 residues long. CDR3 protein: CASSSFLGYTF. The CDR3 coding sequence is TGCGCCAGCAGCTCCTTCCTTGGCTACACCTTC.

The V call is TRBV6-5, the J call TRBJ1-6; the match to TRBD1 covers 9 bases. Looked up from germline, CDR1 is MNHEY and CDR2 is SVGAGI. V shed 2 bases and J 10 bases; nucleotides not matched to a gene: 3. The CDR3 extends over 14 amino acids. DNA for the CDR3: TGTGCCAGCAGTTACCGGACAGGGGACTCACCCCTCCACTTT. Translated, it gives CASSYRTGDSPLHF.

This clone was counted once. In DNA, the CDR3 is TGTGCCAGCAGTGACGGGGGGTGGGATCAGCCCCAGCATTTT. Translating gives CASSDGGWDQPQHF. The V call is TRBV2, the J call TRBJ1-5; perhaps TRBD1 as D (5 bases). Trimming took 3 bases from V and 5 from J, leaving 11 bases between them. This CDR3 is built from 14 residues. CDR1 SNHLY and CDR2 FYNNEI come from the germline V gene.

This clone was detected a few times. In nucleotides, the CDR3 is TGTGCCAGCAGTGCCGCGGGGCAGGAGAACTATGGCTACACCTTC. Its protein product is CASSAAGQENYGYTF. The rearrangement links TRBV27 to TRBJ1-2; possible D gene TRBD1, 5 bases. CDR1 MNHEY and CDR2 SMNVEV come from the germline V gene (reference sequence). Deletions cut 5 bases from V and 2 bases from J, with 15 bases between. The CDR3 runs to 15 residues.

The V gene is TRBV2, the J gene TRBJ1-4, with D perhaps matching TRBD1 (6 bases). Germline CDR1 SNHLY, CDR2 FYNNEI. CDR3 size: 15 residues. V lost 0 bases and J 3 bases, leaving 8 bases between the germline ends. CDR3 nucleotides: TGTGCCAGCAGTGAAGCAGGGGGGGCTAATGAAAAACTGTTTTTT. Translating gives CASSEAGGANEKLFF.